Given below is one TCR beta chain in context. These data are taken from a study of blood T cell repertoires in COVID-19. The CDR3 runs to 13 residues. CDR1 SQVTM and CDR2 ANQGSEA come from the germline V gene. The assay was immunoSEQ multiplex PCR, and TCRdb's table has in-frame clones only and misses some. Here the sample spans about 260,000 clones, about 84% being singletons. The source of this sequence is a woman aged 45 to 65 who had recovered from COVID-19. V is TRBV29-1 and J is TRBJ2-6, with D tentatively TRBD1 (6 bases). The source material was PBMCs or T cells enriched from blood (not recorded which). CDR3 DNA: TGCGCGACAGGCCTCTCTGGGGCCAACGTCCTGACTTTC. This codes for CATGLSGANVLTF.